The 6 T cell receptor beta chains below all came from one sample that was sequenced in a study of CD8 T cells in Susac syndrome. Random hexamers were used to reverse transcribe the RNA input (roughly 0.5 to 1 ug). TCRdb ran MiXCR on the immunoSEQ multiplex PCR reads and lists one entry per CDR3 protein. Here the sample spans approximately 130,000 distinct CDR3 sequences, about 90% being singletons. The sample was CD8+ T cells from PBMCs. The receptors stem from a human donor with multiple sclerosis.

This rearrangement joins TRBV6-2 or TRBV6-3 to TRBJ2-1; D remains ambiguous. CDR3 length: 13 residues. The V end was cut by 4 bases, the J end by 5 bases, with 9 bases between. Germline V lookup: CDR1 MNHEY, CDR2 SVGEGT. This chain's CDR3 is CASSFAFDNEQFF. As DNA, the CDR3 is TGTGCCAGCAGTTTTGCCTTCGACAATGAGCAGTTCTTC.

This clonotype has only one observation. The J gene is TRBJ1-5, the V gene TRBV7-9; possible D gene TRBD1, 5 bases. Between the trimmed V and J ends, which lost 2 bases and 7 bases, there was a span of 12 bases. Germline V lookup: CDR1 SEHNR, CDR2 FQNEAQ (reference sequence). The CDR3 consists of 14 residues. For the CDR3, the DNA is TGTGCCAGCAGCTTAAGCGAGCAGGGACAGCCCCAGCATTTT. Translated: CASSLSEQGQPQHF.

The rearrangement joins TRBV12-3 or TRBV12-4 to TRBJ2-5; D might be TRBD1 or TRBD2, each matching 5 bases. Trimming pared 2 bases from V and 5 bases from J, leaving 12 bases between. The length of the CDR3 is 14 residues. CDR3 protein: CASSLSGPGETQYF. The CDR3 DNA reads TGTGCCAGCAGTTTATCGGGACCCGGGGAGACCCAGTACTTC.

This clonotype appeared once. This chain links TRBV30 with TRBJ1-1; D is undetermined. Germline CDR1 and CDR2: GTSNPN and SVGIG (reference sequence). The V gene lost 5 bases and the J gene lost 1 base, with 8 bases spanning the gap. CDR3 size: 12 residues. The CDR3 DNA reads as TGTGCCTGGTCGTGGGGGAACACTGAAGCTTTCTTT. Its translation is CAWSWGNTEAFF.

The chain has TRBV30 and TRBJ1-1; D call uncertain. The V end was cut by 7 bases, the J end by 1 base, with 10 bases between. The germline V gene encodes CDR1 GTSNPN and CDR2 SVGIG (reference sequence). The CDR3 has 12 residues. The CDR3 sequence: CASTGWNTEAFF. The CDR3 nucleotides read TGTGCCTCCACCGGGTGGAACACTGAAGCTTTCTTT.

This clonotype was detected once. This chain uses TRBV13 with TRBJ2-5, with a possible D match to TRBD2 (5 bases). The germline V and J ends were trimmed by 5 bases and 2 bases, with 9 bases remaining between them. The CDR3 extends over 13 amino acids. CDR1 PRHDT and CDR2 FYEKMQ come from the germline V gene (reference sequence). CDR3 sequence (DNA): TGTGCCAGCAGCGACGGACTTCAAGAGACCCAGTACTTC. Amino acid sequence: CASSDGLQETQYF.